One sample yielded the 10 T cell receptor beta chains listed below, sequenced in a study of shared clonotypes between healthy human individuals. Some clones are missing from TCRdb's copy, which holds only in-frame ones; the method was immunoSEQ multiplex PCR. This sample has about 2.4 million clones, with approximately 92% found just once. The sequenced sample consisted of naive CD4+ T cells sorted from blood. The subset here: CD45RA+ positively selected. The receptors shown here come from a young man in good health.

The rearrangement links TRBV6-5 to TRBJ2-5; D is unclear. V was shortened by 7 bases and J by 5 bases, with 8 bases between the two germline ends. CDR3 length: 11 amino acids. CDR1 is MNHEY, CDR2 SVGAGI, per germline. The chain's CDR3 is CASKRMETQYF. In nucleotides, the CDR3 is TGTGCCAGCAAAAGAATGGAGACCCAGTACTTC.

This chain connects TRBV5-4 to TRBJ2-7; 11 bases match TRBD2. This CDR3 comprises 16 residues. Germline trimming cut 5 bases from V and 0 bases from J; bases unmatched to any gene: 7. Per germline, CDR1 SGHNT and CDR2 YYREEE (reference sequence). CDR3 sequence: CASRSSGGPISYEQYF. CDR3 nucleotide sequence: TGTGCCAGCAGATCTAGCGGGGGGCCGATCTCCTACGAGCAGTACTTC.

This clone was recorded only once. The CDR3 loop reads CASSDSKQGEQETQYF. CDR3 DNA: TGTGCCAGCAGTGACTCGAAACAGGGGGAGCAAGAGACCCAGTACTTC. This chain joins TRBV6-4 and TRBJ2-5, with 8 positions matching TRBD1. CDR1 and CDR2 (germline): MRHNA, SNTAGT. Losses at the gene ends were 0 bases for V and 2 bases for J; bases not matched to a gene: 5. This CDR3 has 16 amino acids.

This chain links TRBV6-4 with TRBJ1-2; 10 nucleotides align to TRBD1. CDR3 size: 17 residues. The germline CDR1 and CDR2 sequences are MRHNA and SNTAGT. V dropped 6 bases and J dropped 8; count of bases not matched to a gene: 18. The CDR3 DNA reads TGTGCCAGCAGGGAGACCTGGACAGGGGGGGGAATGGGAGGCTACACCTTC. It is translated as CASRETWTGGGMGGYTF.

This chain joins TRBV10-1 and TRBJ2-1, with 11 bases matching TRBD2. V lost 4 bases to trimming and J lost 7 bases; unmatched junction nucleotides: 6. Germline CDR1 reads WNHNN; CDR2 reads SYGVQD (reference sequence). CDR3 length equals 15 residues. The CDR3 DNA follows: TGCGCCAGCAGTGGGGGGGGACTAGCGGAGAATGAGCAGTTCTTC. Protein sequence: CASSGGGLAENEQFF.

The rearrangement uses TRBV2 and TRBJ1-5; 7 bases line up with TRBD1. The CDR3 consists of 15 residues. Germline CDR1 reads SNHLY; CDR2 reads FYNNEI. Germline trimming cut 5 bases from V and 0 bases from J; bases unmatched to any gene: 4. The CDR3 spells CASSHRGYSNQPQHF. CDR3 bases: TGTGCCAGCAGTCACAGGGGTTATAGCAATCAGCCCCAGCATTTT.

The rearrangement links TRBV19 to TRBJ1-4; no clear D gene. Trimming stripped 3 bases from V and 8 bases from J, with 13 bases between. CDR3 size: 14 residues. Germline V gene data show CDR1 as LNHDA and CDR2 as SQIVND (reference sequence). The CDR3 sequence is CASSIGAGLEKLFF. CDR3 nucleotides: TGTGCCAGTAGTATCGGCGCCGGGCTCGAAAAACTGTTTTTT.

V usage is TRBV11-1 and J usage is TRBJ2-2; TRBD2 matches 7 bases. CDR3 size: 16 residues. Germline V CDR1 and CDR2: SGHAT, FQDESV (reference sequence). Trimming took 5 bases from V and 1 from J; bases not matched to a gene: 7. The CDR3 DNA sequence: TGTGCCAGCAGCCCCCGACTAGCCCTGAACACCGGGGAGCTGTTTTTT. Protein product: CASSPRLALNTGELFF.

The V gene is TRBV5-4, the J gene TRBJ2-1; the match to TRBD1 covers 10 bases. CDR3 length: 15 amino acids. CDR1 and CDR2 (germline): SGHNT, YYREEE (reference sequence). Losses at the gene ends were 1 base for V and 5 bases for J; bases not matched to a gene: 3. Here the CDR3 reads CASSLLGQGDNEQFF. The DNA of the CDR3 is TGTGCCAGCAGCTTGCTTGGACAGGGGGACAATGAGCAGTTCTTC.

The gene calls are TRBV19 and TRBJ2-1; possible D gene TRBD2, 6 bases. With 7 bases removed from V and 1 base from J, the gap between germline ends came to 8 bases. The CDR3 length is 13 residues. Germline values: CDR1 LNHDA, CDR2 SQIVND (reference sequence). The CDR3 sequence: CASKEGSYNEQFF. CDR3 sequence (DNA): TGTGCCAGTAAGGAGGGATCCTACAATGAGCAGTTCTTC.